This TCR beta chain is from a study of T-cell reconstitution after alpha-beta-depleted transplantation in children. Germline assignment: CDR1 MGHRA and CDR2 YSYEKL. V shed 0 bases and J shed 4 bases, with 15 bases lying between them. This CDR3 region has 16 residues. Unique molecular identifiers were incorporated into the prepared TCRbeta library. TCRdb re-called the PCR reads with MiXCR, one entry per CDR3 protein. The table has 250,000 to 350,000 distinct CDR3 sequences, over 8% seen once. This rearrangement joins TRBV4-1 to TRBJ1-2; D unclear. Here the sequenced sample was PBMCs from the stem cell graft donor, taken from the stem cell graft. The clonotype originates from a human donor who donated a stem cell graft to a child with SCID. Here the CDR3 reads CASSQDPWGSSYGYTF. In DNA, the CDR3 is TGCGCCAGCAGCCAAGATCCTTGGGGTTCGAGCTATGGCTACACCTTC.